The entry below gives a single TCR beta chain sequence along with its context. TCRdb ran MiXCR on the reads and lists one entry per CDR3 protein. In the table there are 150,000 to 200,000 distinct CDR3 sequences, approximately 9.6% of which are singletons. These data come from a study of T cell repertoires in cytomegalovirus infection. Study information: From public TCR beta signatures came an indication of both CMV infection and matching HLA type.

Trimming cost V 5 bases and J 5 bases; bases outside gene matches: 9. CDR1 is DFQATT, CDR2 SNEGSKA, per germline (reference sequence). The CDR3 sequence is 14 residues long. This sequence was found in a human donor in good health (CMV status not recorded). Some clones in this sample may be carry-over from other donors' samples. V gene TRBV20-1 combines with J gene TRBJ2-1; 7 bases agree with TRBD1. The sample comprised PBMCs. CDR3 in DNA: TGCAGTGCTGACCACTACAGGGGAGACAATGAGCAGTTCTTC. Encoded protein: CSADHYRGDNEQFF.